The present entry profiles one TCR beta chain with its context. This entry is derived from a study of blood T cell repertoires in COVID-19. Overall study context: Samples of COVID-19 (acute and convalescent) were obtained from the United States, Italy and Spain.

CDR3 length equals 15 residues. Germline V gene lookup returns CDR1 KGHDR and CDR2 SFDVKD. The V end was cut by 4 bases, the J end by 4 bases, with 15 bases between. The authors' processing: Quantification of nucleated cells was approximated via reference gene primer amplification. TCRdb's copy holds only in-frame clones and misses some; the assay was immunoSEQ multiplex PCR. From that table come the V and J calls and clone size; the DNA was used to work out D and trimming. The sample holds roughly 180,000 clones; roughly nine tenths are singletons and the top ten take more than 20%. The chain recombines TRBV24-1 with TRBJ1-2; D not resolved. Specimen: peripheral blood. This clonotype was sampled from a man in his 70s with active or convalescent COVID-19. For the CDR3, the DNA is TGTGCCACCAGTGACCCGGACGGAGGGAGCTATGGCTACACCTTC. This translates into CATSDPDGGSYGYTF.